These 14 T cell receptor beta chains were all obtained from the same sample, sequenced in a study of blood T cell repertoires in COVID-19. TCRdb's copy holds only in-frame clones and misses some; the assay was immunoSEQ multiplex PCR. This table has approximately 440,000 clones, roughly nine tenths appearing once. Sequenced material: PBMCs or T cells enriched from blood (not recorded which). The receptors here all came from a woman aged 18-35 years who had recovered from COVID-19.

The chain combines TRBV28 with TRBJ2-3, with D unresolved. The ends were cut back, 4 bases at V and 3 bases at J, with 14 bases in the middle. This CDR3 is built from 15 residues. The germline CDR1 and CDR2 sequences are MDHEN and SYDVKM. The CDR3 loop is CASSSPSFRTDTQYF. As DNA, the CDR3 is TGTGCCAGCAGTTCTCCGTCTTTCAGGACAGATACGCAGTATTTT.

In its sample, this clone was seen once. The chain uses TRBV5-1 and TRBJ2-7, with 10 bases identical to TRBD1. This CDR3 contains 15 residues. V lost 0 bases and J lost 3; bases outside the gene matches: 3. Germline V lookup: CDR1 SGHRS, CDR2 YFSETQ. The CDR3 reads CASSLDGTGVYEQYF. The CDR3 nucleotides are TGCGCCAGCAGCTTGGACGGGACAGGGGTCTACGAGCAGTACTTC.

As for this clone: Within the sample, other DNA sequences also encode this same CDR3. The chain joins TRBV7-9 to TRBJ1-5; D is undetermined. Deletions cut 5 bases from V and 3 bases from J, with 8 bases between. The germline V gene has CDR1 SEHNR and CDR2 FQNEAQ (reference sequence). The CDR3 totals 13 residues. Written as DNA, the CDR3 is TGTGCCAGCAGCCGCGATAACAATCAGCCCCAGCATTTT. Encoded protein: CASSRDNNQPQHF. Variable domain in full (rest from reference TRBV7-9 and TRBJ1-5): DTGVSQNPRHKITKRGQNVTFRCDPISEHNRLYWYRQTLGQGPEFLTYFQNEAQLEKSRLLSDRFSAERPKGSFSTLEIQRTEQGDSAMYLCASSRDNNQPQHFGDGTRLSIL.

The chain recombines TRBV28 with TRBJ2-5; 8 bases fit TRBD1. V shed 11 bases and J 4 bases; nucleotides not matched to a gene: 9. The CDR3 is 13 amino acids. Germline CDR1 reads MDHEN; CDR2 reads SYDVKM. The CDR3 is CASRTGLIETQYF. CDR3 sequence (DNA): TGTGCCTCCAGGACAGGGCTTATAGAGACCCAGTACTTC.

As to this clone: The junction and the germline gene differ at one end; a read error may be behind it. The chain couples TRBV5-1 to TRBJ1-4; 7 bases are shared with TRBD1. Germline CDR1 and CDR2: SGHRS and YFSETQ. The CDR3 length is 14 residues. The CDR3 DNA sequence: TGCGCCAGCGGCTTAGGGACAGTGAGGGAAAAACTGTTTTTT. This codes for CASGLGTVREKLFF.

This chain uses TRBV6-1 with TRBJ1-1; D possibly corresponds to TRBD1 (5 bases). Looked up from germline, CDR1 is MNHNS and CDR2 is SASEGT. This CDR3 spans 16 amino acids. V was cut by 3 bases and J by 3 bases, with 17 bases left in between. The CDR3 bases are TGTGCCAGCAGTGATGGTAGGCAGGGAAGGGACACTGAAGCTTTCTTT. The encoded protein is CASSDGRQGRDTEAFF.

The rearrangement uses TRBV10-2 and TRBJ2-5, with D perhaps TRBD2 (7 bases). Looked up from germline, CDR1 is WSHSY and CDR2 is SAAADI. The CDR3 spans 16 residues. With 6 bases removed from V and 1 base from J, the gap between germline ends came to 18 bases. The CDR3 sequence is CASRNFGGPFQETQYF. The CDR3 DNA reads as TGCGCCAGCAGGAACTTCGGGGGGCCCTTCCAAGAGACCCAGTACTTC.

For the CDR3, the DNA is TGTGCCAGCAACGAGAGACAGGGGTTCACAACTAATGAAAAACTGTTTTTT. Translating it yields CASNERQGFTTNEKLFF. V usage is TRBV2 and J usage is TRBJ1-4; 8 positions match TRBD1. Looked up from germline, CDR1 is SNHLY and CDR2 is FYNNEI. The CDR3 extends over 17 amino acids. J gave up 0 bases and V 7 bases, and 10 bases lay outside the gene matches.

This clone has more than one count but fewer than ten. The V call is TRBV7-2, the J call TRBJ1-2; 7 bases map to TRBD1. This CDR3 has 13 amino acids. Trimming at V came to 3 bases and at J to 5 bases, leaving 3 bases not matched to a gene. Germline CDR1 is SGHTA and CDR2 is FQGNSA. CDR3 sequence reads: CASSLGDSYGYTF. CDR3 nucleotide sequence: TGTGCCAGCAGCTTGGGGGACAGTTATGGCTACACCTTC.

This chain joins TRBV29-1 and TRBJ1-1, with D possibly matching TRBD1 (6 bases). This CDR3 has 13 amino acids. Germline values: CDR1 SQVTM, CDR2 ANQGSEA. Deletions cut 6 bases from V and 6 bases from J, with 17 bases between. CDR3 region: CSVGGPLEAEAFF. The CDR3 nucleotides are TGCAGCGTCGGGGGGCCCCTTGAGGCTGAAGCTTTCTTT.

The table lists this clone with a few counts. This chain joins TRBV28 and TRBJ1-4; D might be TRBD1 (5 bases). The CDR3 is made up of 16 amino acids. From germline, CDR1 is MDHEN and CDR2 SYDVKM. Trimming stripped 6 bases from V and 8 bases from J, with 22 bases between. The DNA of the CDR3 is TGTGCCAGCAGCGAGGTTGGGGCAGGCCCGAGGGAAAAACTGTTTTTT. Residues: CASSEVGAGPREKLFF. Filled out from reference TRBV28 and TRBJ1-4, the complete variable domain reads DVKVTQSSRYLVKRTGEKVFLECVQDMDHENMFWYRQDPGLGLRLIYFSYDVKMKEKGDIPEGYSVSREKKERFSLILESASTNQTSMYLCASSEVGAGPREKLFFGSGTQLSVL.

The V gene is TRBV14, the J gene TRBJ2-3; weak D call: TRBD1 (5 bases). V lost 2 bases to trimming and J lost 5 bases, with 8 bases between them. Looked up from germline, CDR1 is SGHDN and CDR2 is FVKESK. There are 13 residues in the CDR3. This chain's CDR3 is CASSQTTEDTQYF. Written as DNA, the CDR3 is TGTGCCAGCAGCCAAACGACAGAAGATACGCAGTATTTT.

The rearrangement joins TRBV12-3 or TRBV12-4 to TRBJ1-2, with D unclear. The CDR3 runs 13 residues. V shed 4 bases and J shed 6 bases, with 12 bases lying between them. CDR3 coding DNA: TGTGCCAGCAGTTACGACTTTTTTCATGGCTACACCTTC. This encodes CASSYDFFHGYTF.

The rearrangement joins TRBV30 to TRBJ2-3; the D gene is possibly TRBD2 (7 bases). Trimming removed 0 bases from V and 2 bases from J, with 15 bases in between. Germline V CDR1 and CDR2: GTSNPN, SVGIG (reference sequence). This CDR3 spans 16 amino acids. The CDR3 reads CAWSVRGRGSTDTQYF. The CDR3 DNA sequence: TGTGCCTGGAGTGTACGGGGGAGGGGGTCCACAGATACGCAGTATTTT.